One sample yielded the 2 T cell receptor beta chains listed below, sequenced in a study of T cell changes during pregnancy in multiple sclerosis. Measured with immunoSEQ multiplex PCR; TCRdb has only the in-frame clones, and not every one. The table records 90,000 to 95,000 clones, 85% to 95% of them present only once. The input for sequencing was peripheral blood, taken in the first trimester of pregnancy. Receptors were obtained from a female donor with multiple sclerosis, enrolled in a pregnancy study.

CDR3 coding DNA: TGTGCCAGCAGCTTAGACAGGGGCAATCAGCCCCAGCATTTT. Its protein is CASSLDRGNQPQHF. The V gene is TRBV11-2, the J gene TRBJ1-5; D is perhaps TRBD1 (5 bases). This CDR3 comprises 14 residues. Germline values: CDR1 SGHAT, CDR2 FQNNGV. Trimming shortened V by 0 bases and J by 2 bases, and 5 bases separated the two germline ends.

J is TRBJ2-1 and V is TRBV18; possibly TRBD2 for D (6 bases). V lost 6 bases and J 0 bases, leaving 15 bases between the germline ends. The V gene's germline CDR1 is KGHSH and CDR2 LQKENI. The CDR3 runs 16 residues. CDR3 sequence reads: CASSAASAGSYNEQFF. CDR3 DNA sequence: TGTGCCAGCTCGGCCGCTTCAGCGGGCTCCTACAATGAGCAGTTCTTC.